This T cell receptor (beta chain) was profiled in a study of spatial heterogeneity in lung cancer. On this clonotype: Its antigen is still unknown.

TCR cDNA molecules were tagged individually, and each one carried a unique molecular identifier. Using its own MiXCR run on the 5' RACE reads, TCRdb lists one record per CDR3 protein. This sample yields tens of thousands of distinct CDR3 sequences, of which roughly 13% are seen a single time; 50% to 65% belongs to the top ten. Germline V CDR1 and CDR2: LNHDA, SQIVND (reference sequence). The V end was cut by 6 bases, the J end by 6 bases, with 14 bases between. CDR3 size: 13 residues. Broader study findings: Among blood samples, ubiquitous expanded tumor TCRs appeared more at resection than at follow-up.

Time point of the sample: sample taken at primary tumor resection. Samples were obtained from roughly 65 donors, all untreated early-stage non-small cell lung cancer patients. Extraction of whole RNA from tumor, nontumor lung or frozen PBMC preceded unsorted sequencing. This sequence joins TRBV19 and TRBJ1-2, with D unresolved. The source was PBMCs, collected at surgery. The sequence was collected from a male donor with early-stage non-small cell lung cancer. The CDR3 DNA sequence: TGTGCCAGTAGCAACATCATTGACCATGGCTACACCTTC. The encoded protein is CASSNIIDHGYTF.